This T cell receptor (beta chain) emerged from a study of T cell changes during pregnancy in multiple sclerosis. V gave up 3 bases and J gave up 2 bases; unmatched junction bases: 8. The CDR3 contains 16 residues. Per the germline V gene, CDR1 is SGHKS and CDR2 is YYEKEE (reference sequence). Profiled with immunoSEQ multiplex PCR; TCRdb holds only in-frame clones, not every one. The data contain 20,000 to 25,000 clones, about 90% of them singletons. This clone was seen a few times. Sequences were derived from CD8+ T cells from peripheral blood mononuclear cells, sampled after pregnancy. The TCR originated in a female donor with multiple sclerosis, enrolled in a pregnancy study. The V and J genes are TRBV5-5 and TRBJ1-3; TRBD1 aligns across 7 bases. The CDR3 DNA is TGTGCCAGCAGCTGGGCGAATACAGGGGCTGGAAACACCATATATTTT. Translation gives CASSWANTGAGNTIYF.